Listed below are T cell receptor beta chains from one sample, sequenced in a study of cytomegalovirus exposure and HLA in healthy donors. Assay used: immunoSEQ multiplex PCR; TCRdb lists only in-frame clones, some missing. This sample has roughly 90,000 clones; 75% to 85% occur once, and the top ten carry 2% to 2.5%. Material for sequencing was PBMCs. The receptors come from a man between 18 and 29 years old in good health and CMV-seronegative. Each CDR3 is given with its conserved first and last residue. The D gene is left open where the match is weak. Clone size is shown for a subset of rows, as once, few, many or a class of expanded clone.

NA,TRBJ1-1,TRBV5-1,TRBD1,TGCGCCAGCAGCCTCGACAGGGGATTAATGAACACTGAAGCTTTCTTT,CASSLDRGLMNTEAFF
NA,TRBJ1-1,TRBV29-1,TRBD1,TGCAGCGTTCAGGACAGGGAAGCCACTGAAGCTTTCTTT,CSVQDREATEAFF
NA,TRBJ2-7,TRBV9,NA,TGTGCCAGCAGCGAATCTATCGGGAGCTCCTACGAGCAGTACTTC,CASSESIGSSYEQYF
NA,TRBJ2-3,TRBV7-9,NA,TGTGCCAGCGGGGCGATGGTGACAGATACGCAGTATTTT,CASGAMVTDTQYF
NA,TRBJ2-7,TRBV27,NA,TGTGCCACCGGGACAACCTCCTACGAGCAGTACTTC,CATGTTSYEQYF
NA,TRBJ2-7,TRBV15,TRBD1,TGTGCCACCAGCCTTGGGACAGGGAGCTACGAGCAGTACTTC,CATSLGTGSYEQYF
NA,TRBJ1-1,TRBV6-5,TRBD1,TGTGCCAGCAGTGGCCGGGACAGGAGGGGGACTGAAGCTTTCTTT,CASSGRDRRGTEAFF
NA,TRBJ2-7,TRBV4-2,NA,TGTGCCAGCAGCCAAGGATTTCAGGGCTACGAGCAGTACTTC,CASSQGFQGYEQYF
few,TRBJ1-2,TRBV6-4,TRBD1,TGTGCCAGCAGTGACCCGGACAGGGGCCACTATGGCTACACCTTC,CASSDPDRGHYGYTF
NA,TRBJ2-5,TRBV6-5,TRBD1,TGTGCCAGCAGTCAGGACAGGGGATCGGAGACCCAGTACTTC,CASSQDRGSETQYF
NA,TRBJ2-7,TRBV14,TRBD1,TGTGCCAGCAGCCAAGATTGGACAGGGGCGGGAGAGCAGTACTTC,CASSQDWTGAGEQYF
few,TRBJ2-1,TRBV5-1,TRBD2,TGCGCCAGCAGCGGTGGACTAGCGGGGGGGTCCTACAACGAGCAGTTCTTC,CASSGGLAGGSYNEQFF
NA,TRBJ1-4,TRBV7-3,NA,TGTGCCAGCAGCTTCGGGCGATGGAGGGCAACTAATGAAAAACTGTTTTTT,CASSFGRWRATNEKLFF
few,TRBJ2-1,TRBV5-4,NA,TGTGCCAGCAGTCGGACGGGGGTTCACAATGAGCAGTTCTTC,CASSRTGVHNEQFF
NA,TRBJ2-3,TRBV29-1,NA,TGCAGCGTTGGATTGACAGAGCAAGATACGCAGTATTTT,CSVGLTEQDTQYF
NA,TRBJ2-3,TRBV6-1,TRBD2,TGTGCCAGCAGTGCCTTAGCGGGGGGCACAGATACGCAGTATTTT,CASSALAGGTDTQYF
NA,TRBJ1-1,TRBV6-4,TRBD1,TGTGCCAGCAGAAATAACCCTGACAGGGCAAACACTGAAGCTTTCTTT,CASRNNPDRANTEAFF
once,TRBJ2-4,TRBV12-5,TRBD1,TGTGCTAGTGGAACAGGGGGCGGGTACATTCAGTACTTC,CASGTGGGYIQYF
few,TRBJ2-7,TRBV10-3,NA,TGTGCCATCAGTGTAAGGCAGGGGTCCGACGAGCAGTACTTC,CAISVRQGSDEQYF
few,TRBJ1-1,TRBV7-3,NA,TGTGCCAGCAGCTTACAGCGGGGGGAGAACACTGAAGCTTTCTTT,CASSLQRGENTEAFF
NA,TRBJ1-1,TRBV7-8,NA,TGTGCCAGCAGCTACCAGGAACAGATGAACACTGAAGCTTTCTTT,CASSYQEQMNTEAFF
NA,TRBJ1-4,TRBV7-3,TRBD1,TGTGCCAGCAGCTTAGTAGGGGGCACAGGTGAAAAACTGTTTTTT,CASSLVGGTGEKLFF
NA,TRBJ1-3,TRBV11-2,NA,TGTGCCAGCGGCCCTCCTACAGGGCCCGGAAACACCATATATTTT,CASGPPTGPGNTIYF
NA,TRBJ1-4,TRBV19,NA,TGTGCCAGTACTCTCGCGGCCCCCCCCGGGGCAACTAATGAAAAACTGTTTTTT,CASTLAAPPGATNEKLFF
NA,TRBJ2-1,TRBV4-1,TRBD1,TGCGCCAGCAGACCAACAGGGGCACAGGGGAAGGATGAGCAGTTCTTC,CASRPTGAQGKDEQFF
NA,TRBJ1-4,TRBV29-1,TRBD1,TGCAGCGCATCGGACAGGGCTGCAACTAATGAAAAACTGTTTTTT,CSASDRAATNEKLFF
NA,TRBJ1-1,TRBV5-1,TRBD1,TGCGCCAGCAGTCCAAGGGGGCGCGACACTGAAGCTTTCTTT,CASSPRGRDTEAFF
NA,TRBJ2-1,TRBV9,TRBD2,TGTGCCAGCAGCGTAGCTACTAGCGAGTACAATGAGCAGTTCTTC,CASSVATSEYNEQFF
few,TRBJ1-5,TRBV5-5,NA,TGTGCCAGCAGCTTCTGGACAGTCGGAAGCAATCAGCCCCAGCATTTT,CASSFWTVGSNQPQHF
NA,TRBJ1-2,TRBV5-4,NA,TGTGCCAGCAGCCGTCCTGGCGGTGACGACAACTATGGCTACACCTTC,CASSRPGGDDNYGYTF
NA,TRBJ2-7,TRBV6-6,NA,TGTGCCAGCAGTTATCGCTTGGGGCCGACATCCTACGAGCAGTACTTC,CASSYRLGPTSYEQYF
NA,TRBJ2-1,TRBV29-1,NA,TGCAGCGTTGAGAAGATTATACAGGCCTACAATGAGCAGTTCTTC,CSVEKIIQAYNEQFF
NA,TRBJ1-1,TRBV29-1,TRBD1,TGCAGCGTTTCTTCGGGACAGGAGAACACTGAAGCTTTCTTT,CSVSSGQENTEAFF
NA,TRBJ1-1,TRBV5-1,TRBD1,TGCGCCAGCAGCTTGGAGGGGGCAGGTGAAGCTTTCTTT,CASSLEGAGEAFF
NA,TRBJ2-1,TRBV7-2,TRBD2,TGTGCCAGCAGTGTTGGACTAGCGTCCTCTCTCGTGTTCTTC,CASSVGLASSLVFF
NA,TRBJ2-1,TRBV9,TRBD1,TGTGCCAGCAGCCCAAGACAGGGGTGGAATGAGCAGTTCTTC,CASSPRQGWNEQFF
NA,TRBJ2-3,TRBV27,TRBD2,TGTGCCAGCAGGCCAGGGAGGGGTACGCAGTATTTT,CASRPGRGTQYF
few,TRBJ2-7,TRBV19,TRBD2,TGTGCCAGTAGTCTGGGATCGGGGGGGAGCTCCTACGAGCAGTACTTC,CASSLGSGGSSYEQYF
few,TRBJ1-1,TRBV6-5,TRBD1,TGTGCCGTTACTTCTCTTACAGGGGACAACACTGAAGCTTTCTTT,CAVTSLTGDNTEAFF
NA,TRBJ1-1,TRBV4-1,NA,TGCGCCAGCAGCCAAGACCCGGGGATAAACACTGAAGCTTTCTTT,CASSQDPGINTEAFF
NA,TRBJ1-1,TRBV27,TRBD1,TGTGCCAGCAGTCCTTGGACAGGGCGCAGCACTGAAGCTTTCTTT,CASSPWTGRSTEAFF
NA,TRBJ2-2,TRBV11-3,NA,TGTGCCAGCAGCCACAAAAAAGGGGGAACCGGGGAGCTGTTTTTT,CASSHKKGGTGELFF
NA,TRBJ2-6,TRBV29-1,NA,TGCAGCGTTGGTGGGCCGTCTTTAACTGGGGCCAACGTCCTGACTTTC,CSVGGPSLTGANVLTF
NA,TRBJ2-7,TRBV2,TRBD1,TGTGCCAGCAGTGAGTTACAGGGGTTCTACGAGCAGTACTTC,CASSELQGFYEQYF
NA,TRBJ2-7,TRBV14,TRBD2,TGTGCCAGCAGCCAAGCGGCGGGGGTTTCCGAGCAGTACTTC,CASSQAAGVSEQYF
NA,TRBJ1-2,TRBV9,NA,TGTGCCAGCAGCGTAGCAGAGGAGTCCTATGGCTACACCTTC,CASSVAEESYGYTF
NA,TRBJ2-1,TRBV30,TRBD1,TGTGCCTGGAGTGTAGGACAGGGGGACAATGAGCAGTTCTTC,CAWSVGQGDNEQFF
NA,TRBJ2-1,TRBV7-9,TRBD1,TGTGCCAGCAGCGAGAACAGGGGACGAAGCTCCTACAATGAGCAGTTCTTC,CASSENRGRSSYNEQFF